This TCR beta chain was captured in a study of technical replicates of blood from a few donors (TCRdb year 2017). As regards this clone: Its antigen target is currently unknown. Base qualities are not at hand, and no much larger clone is one base apart.

Library generation was performed with the immunoSEQ multiplex PCR assay. Imported from immuneACCESS, the table was reduced by TCRdb to in-frame sequences with V and J called. These copies leave out some clones; in studies compared against another copy, an unresolved V gene accounts for under half, and the cause of the remainder is not known. This sample is represented by about 68,000 clones; about 97% of them were singletons. The ten largest clonotypes hold around 0.29% of the sample. Inclusive of the bounding cysteine and phenylalanine, the CDR3 is 14 residues long. The DNA shown is the 42-base CDR3, in frame from base 1. Sequences KGHSH (CDR1) and LQKENI (CDR2) are obtained from the germline V gene. Trimming at the junction amounts to 4 bases on V and 3 bases on J, and the germline ends lie 12 bases apart.

The source is a human donor in good health. Rearrangement joined TRBV18 to TRBJ1-1; matching of 6 bases hints at TRBD1 as the D gene. Sequences were obtained from T cells isolated from PBMCs. Here the CDR3 is given as CASSQMAGDTEAFF. The DNA reads TGTGCCAGCTCACAAATGGCAGGGGACACTGAAGCTTTCTTT.